This TCR beta chain originates from a study of T cells in Graves' hyperthyroidism and ophthalmopathy. The CDR3 has 13 amino acids. The ends were cut back, 5 bases at V and 2 bases at J, with 10 bases in the middle. CDR1 DFQATT and CDR2 SNEGSKA come from the germline V gene (reference sequence). Every diagnosis used clinical symptoms, serum thyroxine and TRAb, thyroid ultrasound and orbital computed tomography. Initially, at the first diagnosis of hyperthyroidism and before any ophthalmopathy symptoms, blood was sampled. Whole-study results and caveats: Most thyroid clonotypes that were expanded above 0.001 also turned up in blood.

This clonotype was counted only a few times. As yet, its antigen is unknown. Template material for amplifying TCR beta CDR3 regions consisted of RNA transcripts. A first-round RT-PCR of the TCR CDR3 used the HTBI primer set. A single record per CDR3 protein comes from TCRdb applying MiXCR to the multiplex PCR reads. Counted here are 730,000 or so distinct CDR3 sequences, approximately 19% occurring once; the ten biggest clones make up about a sixth. V and J are TRBV20-1 and TRBJ2-1; D possibly corresponds to TRBD2 (7 bases). What was sequenced was blood. This TCR came from a woman aged 50 to 60 with Graves' hyperthyroidism that later progressed to Graves' ophthalmopathy. CDR3 region: CSARGATYNEQFF. In DNA form, the CDR3 reads TGCAGTGCTCGGGGGGCGACCTACAATGAGCAGTTCTTC.